These T cell receptor beta chains were read from a single sample in a study of control samples from healthy donors and cancer patients. The method was immunoSEQ multiplex PCR; TCRdb's version includes in-frame clones alone and lacks a portion of them. The sample consists of about 180,000 clones, approximately 90% of them appearing once. The sample comprised blood. These receptors were collected from a man aged 30-40 years in good health. The CDR3 runs from the conserved cysteine through the conserved F or W. Fields, in order: V gene, clone size, D gene, J gene, CDR3 protein, CDR3 DNA. The D gene is left open where the match is weak. Size is omitted from some rows. Given values are once, few, many or a class for expanded clones.

v_gene: TRBV2; abundance: -; d_gene: -; j_gene: TRBJ1-5; CDR3aa: CASRETVNQPQHF; CDR3nt: TGTGCCAGCAGAGAGACAGTCAATCAGCCCCAGCATTTT
v_gene: TRBV12-3/TRBV12-4; abundance: -; d_gene: -; j_gene: TRBJ2-7; CDR3aa: CASSLPGGDEQYF; CDR3nt: TGTGCCAGCAGTTTACCAGGGGGGGACGAGCAGTACTTC
v_gene: TRBV11-2; abundance: -; d_gene: -; j_gene: TRBJ2-1; CDR3aa: CASSSTFNEQFF; CDR3nt: TGTGCCAGCAGCTCGACGTTCAATGAGCAGTTCTTC
v_gene: TRBV6-5; abundance: -; d_gene: TRBD1; j_gene: TRBJ1-1; CDR3aa: CASTEGRTGNTEAFF; CDR3nt: TGTGCCAGCACCGAAGGAAGGACAGGGAACACTGAAGCTTTCTTT
v_gene: TRBV13; abundance: -; d_gene: -; j_gene: TRBJ2-1; CDR3aa: CASSHLDRDYNEQFF; CDR3nt: TGTGCCAGCAGCCATCTAGACAGAGACTACAATGAGCAGTTCTTC
v_gene: TRBV19; abundance: -; d_gene: -; j_gene: TRBJ1-4; CDR3aa: CASSTYTGIEKLFF; CDR3nt: TGTGCCAGTAGTACCTACACAGGGATAGAAAAACTGTTTTTT
v_gene: TRBV30; abundance: -; d_gene: TRBD1; j_gene: TRBJ2-1; CDR3aa: CAWSVQGAHNEQFF; CDR3nt: TGTGCCTGGAGTGTACAGGGGGCCCACAATGAGCAGTTCTTC
v_gene: TRBV7-2; abundance: -; d_gene: -; j_gene: TRBJ2-6; CDR3aa: CASSLKVALGSGANVLTF; CDR3nt: TGTGCCAGCAGCTTAAAGGTCGCACTAGGCTCTGGGGCCAACGTCCTGACTTTC
v_gene: TRBV2; abundance: -; d_gene: -; j_gene: TRBJ1-1; CDR3aa: CASSLRRGLRTEAFF; CDR3nt: TGTGCCAGCAGTTTAAGAAGGGGCCTTCGGACTGAAGCTTTCTTT
v_gene: TRBV7-8; abundance: once; d_gene: TRBD2; j_gene: TRBJ2-3; CDR3aa: CASSLVDAGGYKDTQYF; CDR3nt: TGTGCCAGCAGCTTGGTAGACGCGGGGGGATATAAAGATACGCAGTATTTT
v_gene: TRBV15; abundance: -; d_gene: -; j_gene: TRBJ1-4; CDR3aa: CATSRTVRGGEKLFF; CDR3nt: TGTGCCACCAGCAGAACGGTCAGGGGAGGTGAAAAACTGTTTTTT
v_gene: TRBV9; abundance: -; d_gene: TRBD2; j_gene: TRBJ2-2; CDR3aa: CASSLRGGGGELFF; CDR3nt: TGTGCCAGCAGCCTCCGGGGGGGTGGCGGGGAGCTGTTTTTT
v_gene: TRBV19; abundance: once; d_gene: -; j_gene: TRBJ2-3; CDR3aa: CASSISRGLPTFTQYF; CDR3nt: TGTGCCAGTAGTATTTCGCGGGGGCTCCCCACGTTTACGCAGTATTTT
v_gene: TRBV19; abundance: -; d_gene: TRBD1; j_gene: TRBJ1-4; CDR3aa: CASSKGGAYEKLFF; CDR3nt: TGTGCCAGTAGCAAAGGGGGCGCGTATGAAAAACTGTTTTTT
v_gene: TRBV5-1; abundance: once; d_gene: -; j_gene: TRBJ1-4; CDR3aa: CASSPRPATNEKLFF; CDR3nt: TGCGCCAGCAGCCCACGGCCTGCAACTAATGAAAAACTGTTTTTT
v_gene: TRBV7-9; abundance: -; d_gene: -; j_gene: TRBJ1-2; CDR3aa: CASSLEARVDYGYTF; CDR3nt: TGTGCCAGCAGCTTAGAGGCCAGGGTTGACTATGGCTACACCTTC
v_gene: TRBV5-1; abundance: -; d_gene: -; j_gene: TRBJ1-1; CDR3aa: CASSLGVANTEAFF; CDR3nt: TGCGCCAGCAGCTTGGGGGTCGCCAACACTGAAGCTTTCTTT
v_gene: TRBV7-2; abundance: -; d_gene: TRBD2; j_gene: TRBJ2-5; CDR3aa: CASSASGLQETQYF; CDR3nt: TGTGCCAGCAGCGCTAGCGGGCTCCAAGAGACCCAGTACTTC
v_gene: TRBV20-1; abundance: -; d_gene: -; j_gene: TRBJ2-7; CDR3aa: CSASRGLHYEQYF; CDR3nt: TGCAGTGCTAGTAGGGGACTCCACTACGAGCAGTACTTC
v_gene: TRBV11-2; abundance: -; d_gene: -; j_gene: TRBJ2-7; CDR3aa: CASSVAYEQYF; CDR3nt: TGTGCCAGCAGCGTCGCCTACGAGCAGTACTTC
v_gene: TRBV7-2; abundance: -; d_gene: TRBD2; j_gene: TRBJ2-7; CDR3aa: CASSLGRGNSYEQYF; CDR3nt: TGTGCCAGCAGCTTGGGGCGGGGGAACTCCTACGAGCAGTACTTC